This TCR beta chain was recovered during a study of naive and memory T cell subsets. A note on this clonotype: The antigen remains unidentified.

The library had UMIs added by 3' ligation of an oligonucleotide to TCR cDNA. Reverse transcription used DNase-treated unsorted total RNA, aiming for 1 to 1000 ng. Study results and limitations: The RNA method is potentially sensitive to activation and differentiation changes.

Germline V CDR1 and CDR2: LNHDA, SQIVND (reference sequence). The CDR3 is 15 amino acids. V gave up 10 bases and J gave up 1 base, with 17 bases separating them. The SP2 primer and nested alpha and beta constant region primers amplified ligated cDNA in four rounds. Reverse transcription of blood and skin TCR RNA was primed at alpha and beta constant regions. A single record per CDR3 protein comes from TCRdb applying MiXCR to the 5' RACE reads. Here the sample spans roughly 60,000 distinct CDR3 sequences, around 8% being singletons. The TCR originated in a female donor in good health. This rearrangement joins TRBV19 to TRBJ1-5; D is possibly TRBD1 (6 bases). CDR3 sequence: CATGGGRRSNQPQHF. Written as DNA, the CDR3 is TGTGCCACGGGGGGGGGCAGGAGGAGCAATCAGCCCCAGCATTTT.